Below are 9 T cell receptor beta chains sequenced from a single sample in a study of blood T cell repertoires in COVID-19. Libraries were prepared by immunoSEQ multiplex PCR; TCRdb keeps only in-frame clonotypes and omits some of them. The sample includes under 250,000 clones, about nine tenths of them seen just once. The sample comprised peripheral blood. These receptors originate from a woman between 55 and 75 years old who had recovered from COVID-19.

This clone was recorded once. The gene calls are TRBV28 and TRBJ1-3; no clear D. The CDR3 has 13 amino acids. Germline V gives CDR1 MDHEN, CDR2 SYDVKM. Trimming cost V 7 bases and J 0 bases, with 7 bases left between them. The CDR3 here is CASIEISGNTIYF. The CDR3 nucleotides read TGTGCCAGCATCGAGATCTCTGGAAACACCATATATTTT. Filled out from reference TRBV28 and TRBJ1-3, the complete variable domain reads DVKVTQSSRYLVKRTGEKVFLECVQDMDHENMFWYRQDPGLGLRLIYFSYDVKMKEKGDIPEGYSVSREKKERFSLILESASTNQTSMYLCASIEISGNTIYFGEGSWLTVV.

V is TRBV7-2 and J is TRBJ1-2; D is possibly TRBD1 (6 bases). The V gene lost 5 bases and the J gene lost 4 bases, with 14 bases spanning the gap. Germline values: CDR1 SGHTA, CDR2 FQGNSA. The CDR3 totals 14 residues. The CDR3 nucleotides read TGTGCCAGCAGCCTCGCGGCACAGGGCTATGGCTACACCTTC. Translation gives CASSLAAQGYGYTF.

With respect to this clone: A read error may produce the germline difference seen at one junction end. The V call is TRBV5-1, the J call TRBJ2-2; possibly TRBD2 for D (7 bases). CDR3 size: 17 residues. CDR1 is SGHRS and CDR2 is YFSETQ in the germline V gene. This chain's CDR3 is CASRLGSAGASTGELFF. The CDR3 nucleotides are TGCGCCAGCAGGTTGGGGTCCGCGGGGGCGAGTACCGGGGAGCTGTTTTTT.

The V call is TRBV28, the J call TRBJ2-5; D might be TRBD1 (6 bases). V lost 3 bases to trimming and J lost 1 base, with 9 bases between them. CDR3 size: 14 residues. The germline gives CDR1 MDHEN, CDR2 SYDVKM. The CDR3 protein is CASSFLGAQETQYF. The CDR3 DNA sequence: TGTGCCAGCAGTTTTTTGGGGGCCCAAGAGACCCAGTACTTC.

This clone was recorded only once. V and J are TRBV19 and TRBJ1-1, with no clear D. The CDR3 is 12 amino acids. Trimming removed 4 bases at V and 10 bases at J, with 13 bases between. The V gene's germline CDR1 is LNHDA and CDR2 SQIVND (reference sequence). The CDR3 DNA sequence: TGTGCCAGTAGTACCCCCCGGAGGGTAGCTTTCTTT. Translating it yields CASSTPRRVAFF.

The rearrangement joins TRBV5-1 to TRBJ1-6, with 7 positions matching TRBD1. The germline V gene encodes CDR1 SGHRS and CDR2 YFSETQ. The CDR3 is 16 amino acids. Losses at the gene ends were 3 bases for V and 10 bases for J; bases not matched to a gene: 13. The CDR3 protein is CASSWDSRTTKSPLHF. The CDR3, as DNA: TGCGCCAGCAGCTGGGACAGTCGTACAACCAAATCACCCCTCCACTTT.

The CDR3 DNA reads TGTGCCAGCTCACCCTCCGGGACAGGGGCCTTCTATGGCTACACCTTC. It codes for CASSPSGTGAFYGYTF. The V call is TRBV18, the J call TRBJ1-2, with 10 bases identical to TRBD1. Trimming took 3 bases from V and 4 from J; bases not matched to a gene: 8. CDR3 size: 16 residues. Germline V gene data show CDR1 as KGHSH and CDR2 as LQKENI. The full variable domain, rest sourced from reference TRBV18 and TRBJ1-2, is NAGVMQNPRHLVRRRGQEARLRCSPMKGHSHVYWYRQLPEEGLKFMVYLQKENIIDESGMPKERFSAEFPKEGPSILRIQQVVRGDSAAYFCASSPSGTGAFYGYTFGSGTRLTVV.

This clone has a single count. The gene calls are TRBV7-9 and TRBJ2-7, with D possibly matching TRBD2 (6 bases). Germline V lookup: CDR1 SEHNR, CDR2 FQNEAQ (reference sequence). V was shortened by 2 bases and J by 1 base, with 15 bases between the two germline ends. The CDR3 is 16 residues long. The CDR3 nucleotides are TGTGCCAGCAGCTTATGGGGCGGCGGGGATTCCTACGAGCAGTACTTC. Its protein product is CASSLWGGGDSYEQYF.

This chain uses TRBV7-9 with TRBJ2-7; D is possibly TRBD1 (6 bases). V gave up 4 bases and J gave up 0 bases, with 7 bases separating them. CDR3 length: 13 residues. From germline, CDR1 is SEHNR and CDR2 FQNEAQ (reference sequence). The CDR3 here is CASSSDSSYEQYF. The DNA for the CDR3 is TGTGCCAGCAGCTCGGACAGCTCCTACGAGCAGTACTTC.